Presented here are 32 T cell receptor beta chains from one specimen sequenced in a study of blood T cell repertoires in COVID-19 (dated by TCRdb to 2020 to 2022). Libraries were made using the immunoSEQ multiplex PCR assay. TCRdb holds this immuneACCESS table with in-frame rearrangements only. Some clones are missing; in checked studies, unresolved V genes explain under half, and the rest has no known cause. This sample has over 95,000 clones in its table, and about 89% of those were observed once. The ten top clones hold about 18% of the sample. What was sequenced was peripheral blood. The receptor set was obtained from a human donor with acute or convalescent COVID-19. The donor label of this sample is uncertain.

The chain links TRBV28 to TRBJ2-2; 7 nucleotides align to TRBD1. The CDR3 spans 15 residues. V lost 7 bases and J lost 1; bases outside the gene matches: 6. Germline lookup yields CDR1 MDHEN and CDR2 SYDVKM. CDR3 bases: TGTGCCAGCATGCCGGGACAGAGGAACACCGGGGAGCTGTTTTTT. It codes for CASMPGQRNTGELFF.

This sequence joins TRBV6-1 and TRBJ1-2; D is ambiguous. This CDR3 is built from 11 residues. Trimming stripped 6 bases from V and 3 bases from J, with 5 bases between. CDR1 and CDR2 (germline): MNHNS, SASEGT. CDR3 DNA sequence: TGTGCCAGCAGCCCGGACTATGGCTACACCTTC. Protein product: CASSPDYGYTF.

This chain uses TRBV30 with TRBJ2-5; 7 bases are shared with TRBD2. J was trimmed by 5 bases and V by 0 bases; bases with no gene match: 6. The CDR3 covers 14 residues. Germline V gene data show CDR1 as GTSNPN and CDR2 as SVGIG (reference sequence). CDR3 loop: CAWSVGAGEETQYF. The CDR3 DNA sequence: TGTGCCTGGAGTGTAGGGGCGGGAGAGGAGACCCAGTACTTC. The full variable domain, with the rest looked up from reference TRBV30 and TRBJ2-5, is SQTIHQWPATLVQPVGSPLSLECTVEGTSNPNLYWYRQAAGRGLQLLFYSVGIGQISSEVPQNLSASRPQDRQFILSSKKLLLSDSGFYLCAWSVGAGEETQYFGPGTRLLVL.

This clone was observed a single time. This chain connects TRBV6-5 to TRBJ2-5, with D uncertain. Between the trimmed V and J ends, which lost 6 bases and 1 base, there was a span of 3 bases. The CDR3 length is 11 residues. CDR1 MNHEY and CDR2 SVGAGI come from the germline V gene. The chain's CDR3 is CASRLQETQYF. As DNA, the CDR3 is TGTGCCAGCAGACTCCAAGAGACCCAGTACTTC.

J is TRBJ1-5 and V is TRBV19; 8 positions match TRBD1. CDR1 and CDR2 (germline): LNHDA, SQIVND (reference sequence). This CDR3 contains 16 residues. The trim removed 6 bases at V and 0 bases at J, leaving 7 bases unmatched. CDR3 DNA: TGTGCCAGTAGACCCCACAGGGGGGATAGCAATCAGCCCCAGCATTTT. Its protein is CASRPHRGDSNQPQHF.

The chain recombines TRBV7-9 with TRBJ2-5, with 8 bases matching TRBD2. Germline V gives CDR1 SEHNR, CDR2 FQNEAQ (reference sequence). V lost 1 base, J lost 2 bases, and 9 bases stayed unmatched. The CDR3 sequence is 17 residues long. The CDR3 loop is CASSLELGSGAQETQYF. Here the CDR3 DNA reads TGTGCCAGCAGCTTAGAGTTGGGTAGCGGGGCTCAAGAGACCCAGTACTTC.

The chain couples TRBV5-1 to TRBJ1-1, with D perhaps matching TRBD1 (6 bases). The V gene lost 1 base and the J gene lost 6 bases, with 19 bases spanning the gap. The CDR3 totals 16 residues. The germline V gene has CDR1 SGHRS and CDR2 YFSETQ. The CDR3 here is CASSLIPRGGHAEAFF. For the CDR3, the DNA is TGCGCCAGCAGCTTGATTCCAAGGGGGGGACACGCTGAAGCTTTCTTT.

The CDR3, as DNA: TGTGCCAGCAGCTCCCGAACAGGGTTGGCCTATGGCTACACCTTC. Translating it yields CASSSRTGLAYGYTF. The rearrangement links TRBV11-2 to TRBJ1-2; possible D gene TRBD1, 6 bases. The length of the CDR3 is 15 residues. Per the germline V gene, CDR1 is SGHAT and CDR2 is FQNNGV. V lost 4 bases to trimming and J lost 4 bases, with 16 bases between them.

The chain joins TRBV27 to TRBJ1-6; D might be TRBD1 (5 bases). The germline V and J ends were trimmed by 4 bases and 8 bases, with 9 bases remaining between them. The CDR3 spans 13 residues. The germline V gene has CDR1 MNHEY and CDR2 SMNVEV (reference sequence). The CDR3: CASSSGFDSPLHF. CDR3 coding DNA: TGTGCCAGCAGTTCAGGGTTCGATTCACCCCTCCACTTT.

V usage is TRBV7-2 and J usage is TRBJ1-2; 9 bases line up with TRBD1. Germline CDR1 reads SGHTA; CDR2 reads FQGNSA. J lost 5 bases, V lost 0 bases, and 4 bases had no gene match. The CDR3 is 15 residues long. CDR3: CASSLATGGGYGYTF. The CDR3 region has the DNA TGTGCCAGCAGCTTAGCAACAGGGGGCGGGTATGGCTACACCTTC. Combining the CDR3 with reference TRBV7-2 and TRBJ1-2 gives the whole variable domain GAGVSQSPSNKVTEKGKDVELRCDPISGHTALYWYRQSLGQGLEFLIYFQGNSAPDKSGLPSDRFSAERTGGSVSTLTIQRTQQEDSAVYLCASSLATGGGYGYTFGSGTRLTVV.

This chain links TRBV30 with TRBJ1-2, with D perhaps matching TRBD1 (6 bases). The CDR3 contains 13 residues. Trimming removed 0 bases from V and 8 bases from J, with 13 bases in between. Germline V CDR1 and CDR2: GTSNPN, SVGIG (reference sequence). CDR3 nucleotide sequence: TGTGCCTGGAGTGTACTGGGCAGGGGCGGCTACACCTTC. Translated: CAWSVLGRGGYTF.

The chain uses TRBV7-2 and TRBJ2-5; 10 positions agree with TRBD1. Germline V gene data show CDR1 as SGHTA and CDR2 as FQGNSA. V gave up 4 bases and J gave up 5 bases; unmatched junction bases: 10. This CDR3 region has 16 residues. The CDR3 loop reads CASSSPGTGAEETQYF. Written as DNA, the CDR3 is TGTGCCAGCAGCTCCCCCGGGACAGGGGCGGAGGAGACCCAGTACTTC.

This CDR3 reads CASSSPSDRRFEQFF. Written as DNA, the CDR3 is TGTGCCAGCAGCTCTCCTAGCGACCGTAGGTTTGAGCAGTTCTTC. V is TRBV7-2 and J is TRBJ2-1, with D perhaps TRBD2 (6 bases). Germline assignment: CDR1 SGHTA and CDR2 FQGNSA. The CDR3 is 15 amino acids. The ends were cut back, 4 bases at V and 9 bases at J, with 19 bases in the middle.

This chain joins TRBV6-5 and TRBJ1-2; D is undetermined. CDR1 and CDR2 (germline): MNHEY, SVGAGI. This CDR3 spans 13 amino acids. With 5 bases removed from V and 8 bases from J, the gap between germline ends came to 15 bases. The CDR3 DNA reads TGTGCCAGCAGTCCCCGTTCGGGGTACGGCTACACCTTC. Protein product: CASSPRSGYGYTF.

Here the CDR3 reads CASSLLAGGPGDEQYF. The CDR3 region has the DNA TGCGCCAGCAGCTTGCTAGCGGGAGGGCCGGGGGACGAGCAGTACTTC. The chain links TRBV5-1 to TRBJ2-7; 12 bases match TRBD2. CDR3 length: 16 residues. With 1 base clipped from V and 5 bases from J, the junction kept 7 bases outside the gene matches. Germline CDR1 is SGHRS and CDR2 is YFSETQ.

The chain couples TRBV7-8 to TRBJ1-1, with TRBD1 matching 12 bases. The CDR3 loop spans 16 amino acids. After removal of 5 bases from V and 2 bases from J, the junction contained 6 bases not matched to a gene. Germline values: CDR1 SGHVS, CDR2 FQNEAQ. The DNA of the CDR3 is TGTGCCAGCAGCCCCCGGGACAGGGGGCTTAACACTGAAGCTTTCTTT. Its protein product is CASSPRDRGLNTEAFF.

V and J are TRBV5-4 and TRBJ2-7; D might be TRBD1 (6 bases). Trimming left V 4 bases short and J 6 bases short, with 23 bases between. Germline CDR1 SGHNT, CDR2 YYREEE (reference sequence). There are 16 residues in the CDR3. The CDR3: CASSTLEVQGSGEQYF. The DNA of the CDR3 is TGTGCCAGCAGCACTCTGGAAGTACAGGGTAGTGGCGAGCAGTACTTC.

The chain combines TRBV6-5 with TRBJ1-2, with D hard to call. Germline loops: CDR1 MNHEY, CDR2 SVGAGI. The length of the CDR3 is 14 residues. Trimming cost V 0 bases and J 2 bases, with 7 bases left between them. The CDR3 region has the DNA TGTGCCAGCAGTTACTCGGCTCGCAACTATGGCTACACCTTC. It specifies CASSYSARNYGYTF.

This clone was recorded a few times. This chain joins TRBV27 and TRBJ2-5, with D unclear. Trimming stripped 3 bases from V and 4 bases from J, with 9 bases between. The CDR3 spans 13 residues. Per germline, CDR1 MNHEY and CDR2 SMNVEV (reference sequence). DNA for the CDR3: TGTGCCAGCAGTTTTTTAGCCCGAGAGACCCAGTACTTC. This gives the protein CASSFLARETQYF.

The genes are TRBV7-8 and TRBJ1-4; D is ambiguous. V was cut by 7 bases and J by 0 bases, with 15 bases left in between. The CDR3 is 16 residues long. Per germline, CDR1 SGHVS and CDR2 FQNEAQ. For the CDR3, the DNA is TGTGCCAGCACCCTGAGAGCGTTAACAACTAATGAAAAACTGTTTTTT. Protein sequence: CASTLRALTTNEKLFF.

The chain uses TRBV19 and TRBJ1-1, with D uncertain. Germline V gives CDR1 LNHDA, CDR2 SQIVND (reference sequence). V lost 3 bases to trimming and J lost 4 bases, with 12 bases between them. This CDR3 region has 14 residues. In DNA form, the CDR3 reads TGTGCCAGTAGTATCTCTACCTATGGCACTGAAGCTTTCTTT. Its protein product is CASSISTYGTEAFF.

The chain carries TRBV14 and TRBJ2-1; unclear D gene. The CDR3 is made up of 14 amino acids. Germline CDR1 and CDR2: SGHDN and FVKESK. The V end was cut by 4 bases, the J end by 9 bases, with 16 bases between. The CDR3 nucleotides are TGTGCCAGCAGCCGCCCTTGGCCGGGTGGTGAGCAGTTCTTC. This translates into CASSRPWPGGEQFF.

The rearrangement joins TRBV9 to TRBJ1-1, with no clear D. In germline, CDR1 is SGDLS, CDR2 YYNGEE. The V end lost 0 bases, the J end lost 0 bases, and 6 bases lay between the germline ends. The CDR3 is 14 residues long. The DNA of the CDR3 is TGTGCCAGCAGCGTAGGAGGAGTGAACACTGAAGCTTTCTTT. It encodes CASSVGGVNTEAFF.

The rearrangement joins TRBV19 to TRBJ1-1; no reliable D call. V was clipped by 3 bases and J by 0 bases, with 17 bases between them. The CDR3 contains 17 residues. Germline CDR1 LNHDA, CDR2 SQIVND (reference sequence). The CDR3 sequence is CASSITTPPVLNTEAFF. Written as DNA, the CDR3 is TGTGCCAGTAGTATTACCACTCCGCCGGTTCTGAACACTGAAGCTTTCTTT.

J is TRBJ2-5 and V is TRBV11-3, with D unresolved. V was shortened by 6 bases and J by 3 bases, with 11 bases between the two germline ends. The CDR3 consists of 13 residues. From germline, CDR1 is SGHNT and CDR2 YENEEA. Here the CDR3 reads CASSDFKKETQYF. The CDR3 nucleotides read TGTGCCAGCAGTGACTTCAAGAAAGAGACCCAGTACTTC.

This chain links TRBV7-6 with TRBJ2-3, with D unresolved. Per germline, CDR1 SGHVS and CDR2 FNYEAQ. The CDR3 length is 13 residues. V lost 4 bases and J 6 bases, leaving 11 bases between the germline ends. The CDR3: CASSYRLGDTQYF. Written as DNA, the CDR3 is TGTGCCAGCAGCTACCGGCTCGGGGATACGCAGTATTTT.

The V call is TRBV5-4, the J call TRBJ2-7; D is possibly TRBD1 (5 bases). Germline CDR1 SGHNT, CDR2 YYREEE (reference sequence). The V end lost 3 bases, the J end lost 5 bases, and 21 bases lay between the germline ends. The CDR3 is made up of 16 amino acids. The CDR3 nucleotides are TGTGCCAGCAGCTCTAAAACGCAGGGTAAAAGGAACGAGCAGTACTTC. Amino acid sequence: CASSSKTQGKRNEQYF. Looking up the rest from reference TRBV5-4 and TRBJ2-7 gives the full variable domain: ETGVTQSPTHLIKTRGQQVTLRCSSQSGHNTVSWYQQALGQGPQFIFQYYREEENGRGNFPPRFSGLQFPNYSSELNVNALELDDSALYLCASSSKTQGKRNEQYFGPGTRLTVT.

The V gene is TRBV15, the J gene TRBJ2-1; possibly TRBD2 for D (5 bases). Germline lookup yields CDR1 LNHNV and CDR2 YYDKDF (reference sequence). CDR3 length equals 14 residues. V shed 4 bases and J shed 6 bases, with 13 bases lying between them. CDR3 residues: CATSKGSHVNEQFF. CDR3 DNA sequence: TGTGCCACCAGCAAAGGGAGCCACGTCAATGAGCAGTTCTTC.

The chain couples TRBV12-3 or TRBV12-4 to TRBJ1-2, with TRBD1 as a possible D gene (5 bases). V lost 3 bases to trimming and J lost 8 bases, with 10 bases between them. CDR3 length: 12 amino acids. The CDR3 reads CASSFGGFGYTF. CDR3 sequence (DNA): TGTGCCAGCAGTTTCGGGGGGTTCGGCTACACCTTC.

The chain links TRBV28 to TRBJ1-2; 8 positions agree with TRBD1. The CDR3 loop spans 18 amino acids. Germline lookup yields CDR1 MDHEN and CDR2 SYDVKM. V lost 4 bases to trimming and J lost 1 base; unmatched junction nucleotides: 14. This CDR3 reads CASSSPHMTGANNYGYTF. The CDR3 nucleotides are TGTGCCAGCAGTTCGCCGCATATGACAGGGGCAAATAACTATGGCTACACCTTC.

The gene calls are TRBV28 and TRBJ2-1; D unresolved. This CDR3 is built from 13 residues. CDR1 and CDR2 from the germline V gene are MDHEN and SYDVKM. The V and J ends lost 3 bases and 3 bases respectively, with 6 bases between them. The CDR3 DNA follows: TGTGCCAGCAGTTTTGGCGGCTACAATGAGCAGTTCTTC. This codes for CASSFGGYNEQFF.

A single count supports this clone. The chain couples TRBV9 to TRBJ2-5, with 9 bases fitting TRBD2. CDR1 and CDR2 (germline): SGDLS, YYNGEE. The CDR3 covers 15 residues. The trim removed 4 bases at V and 2 bases at J, leaving 6 bases unmatched. The CDR3 reads CASSIAGESQETQYF. CDR3 coding DNA: TGTGCCAGCAGCATAGCGGGAGAGTCTCAAGAGACCCAGTACTTC.